The clone carrying this T cell receptor (beta chain) has a handful of counts. Antigen: not known. The source of the sample is a study of response to subunit inactivated influenza vaccine. Germline V gene lookup returns CDR1 MNHNS and CDR2 SASEGT. The CDR3 is 13 amino acids. The germline V and J ends were trimmed by 5 bases and 8 bases, with 13 bases remaining between them. In TCRdb, the RT-PCR reads were re-called with MiXCR into one record per CDR3 protein. The data show some 500,000 distinct CDR3 sequences, with 25% seen just once and about 1.9% held by the top ten. Points from the study as a whole: With each seasonal influenza vaccination, the authors suggested, few new T cells are recruited.

The clonotype originates from a man aged 50-59 years who received an inactivated influenza vaccine. V is TRBV6-1 and J is TRBJ2-1, with a possible D match to TRBD1 (5 bases). Specimen: CD4+ T cells sorted from PBMCs, collected 4 to 6 days after vaccination. CDR3 DNA sequence: TGTGCCAGCAGTCCCCAGGGATGGGATGAGCAGTTCTTC. It yields the protein CASSPQGWDEQFF.